This TCR beta chain came from a study of shared clonotypes between healthy human individuals. Concerning this clone itself: Antigen: not known.

CD45RO-negative, CCR7-selected cells formed the naive CD8 fraction, which excluded terminally differentiated effector memory CD45RA+ cells. There were only Caucasian adults among the donors, and all lived in Nashville, Tennessee. The assay ran at deep level. The assay was immunoSEQ multiplex PCR, and TCRdb's table has in-frame clones only and misses some. The repertoire holds around 1.9 million clones, with 93% as singletons. Germline V gene lookup returns CDR1 SGHAT and CDR2 FQNNGV. Deletions cut 5 bases from V and 5 bases from J, with 18 bases between. The CDR3 runs to 16 residues. Study findings and constraints: Investigators expected sequencing depth to affect clonotype sharing among donors. The generation probabilities recorded for non-shared clonotypes fell below those of clonotypes shared by all four donors.

This clonotype was obtained from a man aged 18-30 years in good health. Some clones in this sample may be carry-over from other donors' samples. Sequencing input: naive CD8+ T cells from PBMCs. This chain uses TRBV11-2 with TRBJ2-2, with a tentative D call TRBD1 (6 bases). The CDR3 sequence: CASSPMTGSGTGELFF. CDR3 in DNA: TGTGCCAGCAGCCCCATGACAGGCTCGGGGACCGGGGAGCTGTTTTTT.